This is a list of T cell receptor beta chains from one sample in a study of T-cell reconstitution after alpha-beta-depleted transplantation in children. TCRdb re-called the PCR reads with MiXCR, one entry per CDR3 protein. The sample lists some 300,000 distinct CDR3 sequences, over 9.5% seen once, with around 7.6% in the top ten. Sequenced here: PBMCs, sampled before TCRalphabeta/CD19-depleted stem cell transplant. These receptor sequences come from a boy in the first two years of life with acute myeloid leukemia, due to receive a stem cell transplant. CDR3s include the opening cysteine and the closing phenylalanine or tryptophan. Fields, in order: D gene, CDR3 length, clone size, V gene, J gene, CDR3 DNA, CDR3 protein. D genes are given only for firm matches. For some rows the clone size is stated as once, few or many, or as a class when expanded; others skip it.

d_call: .
cdr3_length: 14
clone_size: many
v_call: TRBV7-9
j_call: TRBJ2-2
cdr3_nt: TGTGCCAGCAGCCGGGTCTCGAACACCGGGGAGCTGTTTTTT
cdr3_aa: CASSRVSNTGELFF

d_call: TRBD1
cdr3_length: 16
clone_size: many
v_call: TRBV5-1
j_call: TRBJ2-1
cdr3_nt: TGCGCCAGCAACTTGTCCCGGGACAGAAGATACAATGAGCAGTTCTTC
cdr3_aa: CASNLSRDRRYNEQFF

d_call: TRBD2
cdr3_length: 15
clone_size: many
v_call: TRBV24-1
j_call: TRBJ2-3
cdr3_nt: TGTGCCACCAGTGATAGGACTAGCCGGCTCGGTACGCAGTATTTT
cdr3_aa: CATSDRTSRLGTQYF

d_call: .
cdr3_length: 10
clone_size: many
v_call: TRBV12-3/TRBV12-4
j_call: TRBJ2-5
cdr3_nt: TGTGCCAGCAGTGCGGAGACCCAGTACTTC
cdr3_aa: CASSAETQYF

d_call: TRBD2
cdr3_length: 14
clone_size: many
v_call: TRBV5-1
j_call: TRBJ2-7
cdr3_nt: TGCGCCAGCAGCTTGGGAGCGGGGCCCTACGAGCAGTACTTC
cdr3_aa: CASSLGAGPYEQYF

d_call: TRBD1
cdr3_length: 15
clone_size: many
v_call: TRBV27
j_call: TRBJ2-7
cdr3_nt: TGTGCCAGCAGTTTATCCCAGGGGGAAGCCTACGAGCAGTACTTC
cdr3_aa: CASSLSQGEAYEQYF

d_call: .
cdr3_length: 12
clone_size: few
v_call: TRBV14
j_call: TRBJ2-7
cdr3_nt: TGTGCCAGCAGCCAAAACACCTACGAGCAGTACTTC
cdr3_aa: CASSQNTYEQYF

d_call: TRBD2
cdr3_length: 13
clone_size: .
v_call: TRBV7-3
j_call: TRBJ2-5
cdr3_nt: TGTGCCAGTAGCGGGGGACACCAAGAGACCCAGTACTTC
cdr3_aa: CASSGGHQETQYF

d_call: TRBD2
cdr3_length: 15
clone_size: many
v_call: TRBV3-1
j_call: TRBJ2-1
cdr3_nt: TGTGCCAGCAGCCTTACGGGCGGGGGGCACAATGAGCAGTTCTTC
cdr3_aa: CASSLTGGGHNEQFF

d_call: .
cdr3_length: 15
clone_size: many
v_call: TRBV27
j_call: TRBJ2-2
cdr3_nt: TGTGCCAGCAGTTTAAGCCGGGTATACACCGGGGAGCTGTTTTTT
cdr3_aa: CASSLSRVYTGELFF

d_call: .
cdr3_length: 15
clone_size: many
v_call: TRBV6-5
j_call: TRBJ2-1
cdr3_nt: TGTGCCAGCAGTTACTCGAGTTCCTCCTACAATGAGCAGTTCTTC
cdr3_aa: CASSYSSSSYNEQFF

d_call: TRBD1
cdr3_length: 16
clone_size: many
v_call: TRBV4-1
j_call: TRBJ2-5
cdr3_nt: TGCGCCAGCAGCCACTCGACAGGGGGCTGGGGAGAGACCCAGTACTTC
cdr3_aa: CASSHSTGGWGETQYF

d_call: .
cdr3_length: 14
clone_size: .
v_call: TRBV19
j_call: TRBJ2-1
cdr3_nt: TGTGCCAGTAGTGAATGGACAGACCACAATGAGCAGTTCTTC
cdr3_aa: CASSEWTDHNEQFF

d_call: .
cdr3_length: 10
clone_size: many
v_call: TRBV6-5
j_call: TRBJ2-7
cdr3_nt: TGTGCCAGCAGAGGGAAAAAGCAGTACTTC
cdr3_aa: CASRGKKQYF

d_call: .
cdr3_length: 16
clone_size: few
v_call: TRBV7-9
j_call: TRBJ2-4
cdr3_nt: TGTGCCAGCAGCGAGGGATTTGAGGGAGCCAAAAACATTCAGTACTTC
cdr3_aa: CASSEGFEGAKNIQYF

d_call: .
cdr3_length: 16
clone_size: few
v_call: TRBV3-1
j_call: TRBJ1-1
cdr3_nt: TGTGCCAGCAGCCAAGACCCCCTACGGGCGAACACTGAAGCTTTCTTT
cdr3_aa: CASSQDPLRANTEAFF

d_call: .
cdr3_length: 13
clone_size: .
v_call: TRBV3-1
j_call: TRBJ2-3
cdr3_nt: TGTGCCAGCAGCCAAGTGATCCCAGATACGCAGTATTTT
cdr3_aa: CASSQVIPDTQYF

d_call: TRBD2
cdr3_length: 16
clone_size: many
v_call: TRBV5-1
j_call: TRBJ2-3
cdr3_nt: TGCGCCAGCAGCCCCGGACTAGCGGGAGAGACAGATACGCAGTATTTT
cdr3_aa: CASSPGLAGETDTQYF

d_call: TRBD2
cdr3_length: 11
clone_size: .
v_call: TRBV29-1
j_call: TRBJ2-1
cdr3_nt: TGCAGCGTTGTCGGGGGAGGGGAGCAGTTCTTC
cdr3_aa: CSVVGGGEQFF

d_call: TRBD1
cdr3_length: 14
clone_size: many
v_call: TRBV25-1
j_call: TRBJ2-5
cdr3_nt: TGTGCCAGCAGTGCACTGGGGGACAGAGAGACCCAGTACTTC
cdr3_aa: CASSALGDRETQYF

d_call: TRBD1
cdr3_length: 18
clone_size: few
v_call: TRBV11-1
j_call: TRBJ2-6
cdr3_nt: TGTGCCAGCAGCTTAGGGACAGGAGGCCCCTCTGGGGCCAACGTCCTGACTTTC
cdr3_aa: CASSLGTGGPSGANVLTF

d_call: .
cdr3_length: 16
clone_size: few
v_call: TRBV5-1
j_call: TRBJ2-1
cdr3_nt: TGCGCCAGCAGCCGCGTCGGACAGCGCTCCTACAATGAGCAGTTCTTC
cdr3_aa: CASSRVGQRSYNEQFF

d_call: .
cdr3_length: 16
clone_size: many
v_call: TRBV28
j_call: TRBJ2-7
cdr3_nt: TGTGCCAGCAGTTTTCAGCTGAGAAGGAACACCTACGAGCAGTACTTC
cdr3_aa: CASSFQLRRNTYEQYF

d_call: TRBD1
cdr3_length: 15
clone_size: many
v_call: TRBV5-1
j_call: TRBJ2-7
cdr3_nt: TGCGCCAGCAGCTGGGAAGGGACAGGGACTAACGAGCAGTACTTC
cdr3_aa: CASSWEGTGTNEQYF

d_call: TRBD1
cdr3_length: 17
clone_size: few
v_call: TRBV20-1
j_call: TRBJ2-2
cdr3_nt: TGCAGTGCTAGAGATTTGAACAGGGGGATAGGGGCCGGGGAGCTGTTTTTT
cdr3_aa: CSARDLNRGIGAGELFF

d_call: TRBD2
cdr3_length: 15
clone_size: many
v_call: TRBV7-2
j_call: TRBJ2-1
cdr3_nt: TGTGCCAGCAGCCCTTCTAGCGGGAGTCACAATGAGCAGTTCTTC
cdr3_aa: CASSPSSGSHNEQFF

d_call: .
cdr3_length: 15
clone_size: many
v_call: TRBV15
j_call: TRBJ2-3
cdr3_nt: TGTGCCACCAGCAGGGAAAGGGGGGCCACAGATACGCAGTATTTT
cdr3_aa: CATSRERGATDTQYF

d_call: TRBD2
cdr3_length: 17
clone_size: few
v_call: TRBV20-1
j_call: TRBJ2-1
cdr3_nt: TGCAGTGCTAGAGATCTGCCTTCGGCGGGAGCTAAAAATGAGCAGTTCTTC
cdr3_aa: CSARDLPSAGAKNEQFF

d_call: .
cdr3_length: 16
clone_size: few
v_call: TRBV7-9
j_call: TRBJ1-2
cdr3_nt: TGTGCCAGCAGCTCGTCAACAGGGATAGTAATCCATGGCTACACCTTC
cdr3_aa: CASSSSTGIVIHGYTF

d_call: .
cdr3_length: 12
clone_size: few
v_call: TRBV20-1
j_call: TRBJ2-4
cdr3_nt: TGCAGTGCTAGGGAGGGGAAGGCCATTCAGTACTTC
cdr3_aa: CSAREGKAIQYF

d_call: .
cdr3_length: 15
clone_size: many
v_call: TRBV28
j_call: TRBJ1-1
cdr3_nt: TGTGCCAGCAGTTTAATTTCGGACTGGAACACTGAAGCTTTCTTT
cdr3_aa: CASSLISDWNTEAFF

d_call: .
cdr3_length: 12
clone_size: many
v_call: TRBV20-1
j_call: TRBJ2-4
cdr3_nt: TGCAGTGCTAGCGGGGGTGGAAACATTCAGTACTTC
cdr3_aa: CSASGGGNIQYF

d_call: .
cdr3_length: 15
clone_size: many
v_call: TRBV12-3/TRBV12-4
j_call: TRBJ1-5
cdr3_nt: TGTGCCAGCAGCCCCATGGGGATGAGCAATCAGCCCCAGCATTTT
cdr3_aa: CASSPMGMSNQPQHF

d_call: TRBD2
cdr3_length: 11
clone_size: .
v_call: TRBV20-1
j_call: TRBJ2-1
cdr3_nt: TGCAGTGCTAGACTAGCGGGAGAGCAGTTCTTC
cdr3_aa: CSARLAGEQFF

d_call: TRBD1
cdr3_length: 15
clone_size: many
v_call: TRBV5-1
j_call: TRBJ2-1
cdr3_nt: TGCGCCAGCAGCCAACAGGGGCGGTCCTACAATGAGCAGTTCTTC
cdr3_aa: CASSQQGRSYNEQFF

d_call: .
cdr3_length: 17
clone_size: .
v_call: TRBV7-9
j_call: TRBJ2-7
cdr3_nt: TGTGCCAGCAGCTTAGAAGGGGAAGGGATCCCGATCTACGAGCAGTACTTC
cdr3_aa: CASSLEGEGIPIYEQYF

d_call: .
cdr3_length: 14
clone_size: many
v_call: TRBV20-1
j_call: TRBJ2-1
cdr3_nt: TGCAGTGCTAGGCCCAGTGCCCTTCACAATGAGCAGTTCTTC
cdr3_aa: CSARPSALHNEQFF

d_call: .
cdr3_length: 15
clone_size: many
v_call: TRBV9
j_call: TRBJ1-3
cdr3_nt: TGTGCCAGCAGCGTAGGAGGCCTCTCTGGAAACACCATATATTTT
cdr3_aa: CASSVGGLSGNTIYF

d_call: TRBD1
cdr3_length: 17
clone_size: many
v_call: TRBV6-5
j_call: TRBJ2-7
cdr3_nt: TGTGCCAGCAGTTACTCGGGGGGACAGGGGCTATCCTACGAGCAGTACTTC
cdr3_aa: CASSYSGGQGLSYEQYF

d_call: .
cdr3_length: 12
clone_size: many
v_call: TRBV29-1
j_call: TRBJ2-7
cdr3_nt: TGCAGCGCCACGTCCCAGGGCCACGAGCAGTACTTC
cdr3_aa: CSATSQGHEQYF

d_call: TRBD1
cdr3_length: 12
clone_size: many
v_call: TRBV29-1
j_call: TRBJ1-1
cdr3_nt: TGCAGCGGGAGGGGGCGGGAGGTTGAAGCTTTCTTT
cdr3_aa: CSGRGREVEAFF

d_call: .
cdr3_length: 13
clone_size: many
v_call: TRBV12-3/TRBV12-4
j_call: TRBJ1-3
cdr3_nt: TGTGCCAGCAGTTTTTTCGAGGGAAACACCATATATTTT
cdr3_aa: CASSFFEGNTIYF

d_call: .
cdr3_length: 16
clone_size: many
v_call: TRBV18
j_call: TRBJ2-1
cdr3_nt: TGTGCCAGCGCACCGAGGGGGTCGAGCTCCTACAATGAGCAGTTCTTC
cdr3_aa: CASAPRGSSSYNEQFF

d_call: TRBD1
cdr3_length: 15
clone_size: .
v_call: TRBV7-3
j_call: TRBJ2-7
cdr3_nt: TGTGCCAGCAGCCGCACCGGGACAGGGAGATACGAGCAGTACTTC
cdr3_aa: CASSRTGTGRYEQYF

d_call: .
cdr3_length: 16
clone_size: few
v_call: TRBV4-1
j_call: TRBJ2-7
cdr3_nt: TGCGCCAGCAGCCAAAGGTGGCACAGGGACTCCTACGAGCAGTACTTC
cdr3_aa: CASSQRWHRDSYEQYF

d_call: .
cdr3_length: 16
clone_size: many
v_call: TRBV11-2
j_call: TRBJ2-6
cdr3_nt: TGTGCCAGCAGCTTAGTGCCCCTCTCTGGGGCCAACGTCCTGACTTTC
cdr3_aa: CASSLVPLSGANVLTF

d_call: TRBD1
cdr3_length: 15
clone_size: many
v_call: TRBV28
j_call: TRBJ2-7
cdr3_nt: TGTGCCAGCAGCTCTTCTTCCGGGACAGGCAACGAGCAGTACTTC
cdr3_aa: CASSSSSGTGNEQYF

d_call: .
cdr3_length: 17
clone_size: many
v_call: TRBV21-1
j_call: TRBJ1-4
cdr3_nt: TGTTCCAGCAGCAAAGAAAACCGGACAGGGGAGGGTGAAAAACTGTTTTTT
cdr3_aa: CSSSKENRTGEGEKLFF

d_call: TRBD2
cdr3_length: 16
clone_size: .
v_call: TRBV7-2
j_call: TRBJ2-1
cdr3_nt: TGTGCCAGCAGCTTATATCTAGCGGAGCCTTACAATGAGCAGTTCTTC
cdr3_aa: CASSLYLAEPYNEQFF